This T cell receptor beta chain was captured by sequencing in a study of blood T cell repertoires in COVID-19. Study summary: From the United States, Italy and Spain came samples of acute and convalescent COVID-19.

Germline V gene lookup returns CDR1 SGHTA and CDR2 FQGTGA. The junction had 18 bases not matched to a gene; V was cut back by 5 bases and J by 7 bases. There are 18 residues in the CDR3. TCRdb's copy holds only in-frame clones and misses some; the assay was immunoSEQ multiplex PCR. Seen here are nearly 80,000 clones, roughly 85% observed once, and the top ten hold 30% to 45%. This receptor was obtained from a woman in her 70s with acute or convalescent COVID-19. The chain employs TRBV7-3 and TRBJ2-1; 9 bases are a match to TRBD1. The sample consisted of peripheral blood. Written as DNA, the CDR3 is TGTGCCAGCAGCAGACGACAGGGGGAAGGTAACGACGTGAATGAGCAGTTCTTC. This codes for CASSRRQGEGNDVNEQFF. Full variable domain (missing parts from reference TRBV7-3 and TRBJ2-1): GAGVSQTPSNKVTEKGKYVELRCDPISGHTALYWYRQSLGQGPEFLIYFQGTGAADDSGLPNDRFFAVRPEGSVSTLKIQRTERGDSAVYLCASSRRQGEGNDVNEQFFGPGTRLTVL.